The 11 T cell receptor beta chains listed next were all sequenced from one sample in a study of neoadjuvant anti-PD-1 for oral cavity cancer. As for time point: after neoadjuvant nivolumab, at surgical resection. Data came from immunoSEQ multiplex PCR; TCRdb stores just in-frame clones and leaves some out. This table holds about 14,000 clones, roughly 74% found once. Sequenced material: PBMCs, taken after nivolumab (anti-PD-1) treatment. The source of these receptors is a person aged 40 to 85 with oral cavity squamous cell carcinoma.

The chain is built from TRBV2 and TRBJ1-2; D remains unclear. CDR1 SNHLY and CDR2 FYNNEI come from the germline V gene. V lost 8 bases, J lost 0 bases, and 10 bases lay in between. The CDR3 runs to 13 residues. The CDR3 protein is CASGGGTNYGYTF. The CDR3 region has the DNA TGTGCCAGCGGTGGAGGGACTAACTATGGCTACACCTTC.

The CDR3 DNA is TGCAGCGTTCAGGGACAGGGGGCTGGCTATGGCTACACCTTC. This codes for CSVQGQGAGYGYTF. The genes are TRBV29-1 and TRBJ1-2; 12 bases agree with TRBD1. This CDR3 region has 14 residues. V was clipped by 5 bases and J by 4 bases; unmatched bases: 5. Germline V gene sequence: CDR1 SQVTM, CDR2 ANQGSEA.

Only a few counts were recorded for this clone. V is TRBV20-1 and J is TRBJ1-1; D remains unclear. There are 10 residues in the CDR3. Germline values: CDR1 DFQATT, CDR2 SNEGSKA (reference sequence). With 5 bases removed from V and 0 bases from J, the gap between germline ends came to 1 base. The chain's CDR3 is CSAVNTEAFF. CDR3 DNA sequence: TGCAGTGCTGTGAACACTGAAGCTTTCTTT.

V is TRBV7-9 and J is TRBJ1-1; possibly TRBD1 for D (6 bases). Trimming removed 5 bases from V and 1 base from J, with 14 bases in between. CDR3 length equals 15 residues. Germline lookup yields CDR1 SEHNR and CDR2 FQNEAQ (reference sequence). This CDR3 is CASSPSTRGNTEAFF. CDR3 DNA: TGTGCCAGCAGCCCATCCACCAGGGGGAACACTGAAGCTTTCTTT.

The rearrangement joins TRBV6-5 to TRBJ2-4; 9 nucleotides align to TRBD1. The CDR3 has 13 residues. CDR1 MNHEY and CDR2 SVGAGI come from the germline V gene. V was pared by 6 bases and J by 9 bases, with 6 bases of the junction left unmatched. The CDR3 region is CASRGQGLGIQYF. The CDR3, as DNA: TGTGCCAGCAGGGGACAGGGCCTCGGCATTCAGTACTTC.

The chain uses TRBV7-9 and TRBJ2-5; no clear D. V was clipped by 6 bases and J by 0 bases, with 17 bases between them. CDR3 length: 16 amino acids. Per germline, CDR1 SEHNR and CDR2 FQNEAQ (reference sequence). In DNA form, the CDR3 reads TGTGCCAGCAGGTACGACCTCTACGGACACCAAGAGACCCAGTACTTC. Protein: CASRYDLYGHQETQYF.

J is TRBJ2-5 and V is TRBV7-2; D unresolved. The CDR3 has 13 amino acids. V gave up 4 bases and J gave up 5 bases, with 11 bases separating them. CDR1 is SGHTA, CDR2 FQGNSA, per germline. As DNA, the CDR3 is TGTGCCAGCAGCTCGAGATCGAGGGAGACCCAGTACTTC. This translates into CASSSRSRETQYF.

This rearrangement joins TRBV11-3 to TRBJ2-3; D is ambiguous. CDR1 and CDR2 from the germline V gene are SGHNT and YENEEA. This CDR3 is 12 amino acids long. The V end lost 1 base, the J end lost 6 bases, and 5 bases lay between the germline ends. CDR3 nucleotides: TGTGCCAGCAGCTTAGGGTCTGATACGCAGTATTTT. It encodes CASSLGSDTQYF.

The chain has TRBV5-1 and TRBJ2-1, with D possibly being TRBD2 (6 bases). With 0 bases removed from V and 4 bases from J, the gap between germline ends came to 14 bases. CDR3 size: 16 residues. Looked up from germline, CDR1 is SGHRS and CDR2 is YFSETQ. DNA for the CDR3: TGCGCCAGCAGCTTGGGAGGCGGGAACCATTACAATGAGCAGTTCTTC. This translates into CASSLGGGNHYNEQFF. Based on the CDR3 plus reference TRBV5-1 and TRBJ2-1, the full variable domain is KAGVTQTPRYLIKTRGQQVTLSCSPISGHRSVSWYQQTPGQGLQFLFEYFSETQRNKGNFPGRFSGRQFSNSRSEMNVSTLELGDSALYLCASSLGGGNHYNEQFFGPGTRLTVL.

This chain links TRBV27 with TRBJ1-4, with D maybe TRBD1 (5 bases). This CDR3 contains 15 residues. Trimming pared 4 bases from V and 7 bases from J, leaving 16 bases between. Germline CDR1 reads MNHEY; CDR2 reads SMNVEV (reference sequence). Here the CDR3 reads CASSSLGAGTEKLFF. CDR3 DNA: TGTGCCAGCAGTTCCCTTGGGGCAGGGACTGAAAAACTGTTTTTT.

This chain connects TRBV6-4 to TRBJ2-2; possibly TRBD2 for D (6 bases). CDR1 and CDR2 (germline): MRHNA, SNTAGT. This CDR3 is built from 13 residues. Between the trimmed V and J ends, which lost 4 bases and 3 bases, there was a span of 6 bases. The CDR3 DNA is TGTGCCAGCAGTGCGGGAGACACCGGGGAGCTGTTTTTT. Its protein is CASSAGDTGELFF.